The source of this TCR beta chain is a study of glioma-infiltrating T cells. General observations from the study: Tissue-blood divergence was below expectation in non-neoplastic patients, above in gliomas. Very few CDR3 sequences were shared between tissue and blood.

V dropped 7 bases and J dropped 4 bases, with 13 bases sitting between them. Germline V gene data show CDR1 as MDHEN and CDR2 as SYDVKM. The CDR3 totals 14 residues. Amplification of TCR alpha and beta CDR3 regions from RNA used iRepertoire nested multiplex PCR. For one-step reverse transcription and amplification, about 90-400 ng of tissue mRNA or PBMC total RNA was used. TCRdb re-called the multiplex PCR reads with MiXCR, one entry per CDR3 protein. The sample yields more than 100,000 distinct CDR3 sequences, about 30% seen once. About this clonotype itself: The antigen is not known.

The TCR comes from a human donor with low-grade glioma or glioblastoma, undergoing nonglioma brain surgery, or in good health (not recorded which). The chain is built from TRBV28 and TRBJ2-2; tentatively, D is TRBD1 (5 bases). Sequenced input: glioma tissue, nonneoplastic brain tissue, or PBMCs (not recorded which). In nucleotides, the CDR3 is TGTGCCAGCATCCGCGATCAGGGCACCGGGGAGCTGTTTTTT. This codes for CASIRDQGTGELFF.